This T cell receptor beta chain comes out of a study of breast tumors, draining lymph nodes, adjacent tissues. The table lists this clonotype with many counts. The antigen is undetermined. There are 17 residues in the CDR3. Germline assignment: CDR1 MDHEN and CDR2 SYDVKM. The trim removed 5 bases at V and 4 bases at J, leaving 13 bases unmatched. MiXCR was run by TCRdb on the multiplex PCR reads, yielding one entry per CDR3 protein. The sample lists about 63,000 distinct CDR3 sequences, around 60% occurring once. Broader study findings: Compared with basal-like, luminal-like tumors shared significantly more repertoire with nontumor tissue. Tumor TCR diversity was below lymph nodes but above nontumor tissue.

Sequencing was carried out using breast tumor tissue. V gene TRBV28 combines with J gene TRBJ2-7; the match to TRBD1 covers 11 bases. The source is a female donor with breast cancer. Some clones in this sample may be carry-over from other donors' samples. Written as DNA, the CDR3 is TGTGCCAGCAGTCTTGGACAGGGGGCAAAATTACGGTACGAGCAGTACTTC. Amino acids: CASSLGQGAKLRYEQYF. The full variable domain, rest sourced from reference TRBV28 and TRBJ2-7, is DVKVTQSSRYLVKRTGEKVFLECVQDMDHENMFWYRQDPGLGLRLIYFSYDVKMKEKGDIPEGYSVSREKKERFSLILESASTNQTSMYLCASSLGQGAKLRYEQYFGPGTRLTVT.